The 5 T cell receptor beta chains below all came from one sample that was sequenced in a study of blood T cell repertoires in COVID-19. Sequenced by immunoSEQ multiplex PCR; TCRdb stores in-frame clones only, minus some. This repertoire shows a few hundred thousand clones, 70% to 90% found once; its top ten account for approximately 5%. Material for sequencing was PBMCs or T cells enriched from blood (not recorded which). These receptors were collected from a woman in her thirties who had recovered from COVID-19.

This clone was counted once. This chain links TRBV21-1 with TRBJ2-2; the DNA was not used to check the table's D call, TRBD1. TRBV21-1 is tagged as a pseudogene. The CDR3 spans 14 residues. The CDR3 region is CASTLTPNTGELFF. The CDR3 DNA sequence: TGTGCCAGCACCCTGACACCGAACACCGGGGAGCTGTTTTTT.

This clone came up a few times. The chain links TRBV30 to TRBJ1-2; weak D call: TRBD1 (6 bases). Germline V gene lookup returns CDR1 GTSNPN and CDR2 SVGIG (reference sequence). Trimming took off 3 bases at V and 6 bases at J, with 20 bases between the two ends. This CDR3 spans 15 amino acids. In DNA form, the CDR3 reads TGTGCCTGGAGGCCTCTTGGGGGGGGCTCGGATGGCTACACCTTC. Protein product: CAWRPLGGGSDGYTF.

CDR3 DNA: TGTGCCTGGACCGGCCTAGGGACAGTCTACGAGCAGTACTTC. This gives the protein CAWTGLGTVYEQYF. The chain joins TRBV30 to TRBJ2-7; 7 bases line up with TRBD1. Germline CDR1 is GTSNPN and CDR2 is SVGIG (reference sequence). The CDR3 covers 14 residues. V shed 4 bases, J shed 3 bases, and the junction held 9 bases outside the gene matches.

There are a few counts of this clone. The rearrangement uses TRBV7-8 and TRBJ1-5; tentative D call: TRBD1 (5 bases). The V end was cut by 3 bases, the J end by 5 bases, with 14 bases between. Germline V CDR1 and CDR2: SGHVS, FQNEAQ. The CDR3 runs to 15 residues. The CDR3 sequence: CASSFTPGVDQPQHF. The CDR3, as DNA: TGTGCCAGCAGCTTCACCCCGGGGGTGGATCAGCCCCAGCATTTT.

Note on this clone: A junction boundary mismatches the germline segment, possibly from a read error. This sequence joins TRBV7-9 and TRBJ1-1; no clear D. CDR1 is SEHNR, CDR2 FQNEAQ, per germline (reference sequence). The CDR3 contains 15 residues. The CDR3 loop is CASSPRSRYSLSLLF. CDR3 bases: TGTGCCAGCAGCCCCCGCTCCAGGTACAGCTTAAGTTTGCTCTTT.